This is a list of T cell receptor beta chains from one sample in a study of early T cells in non-severe SARS-CoV-2 infection. TCRdb redid the calling of the 5' RACE reads with MiXCR, one entry per CDR3 protein. Of fewer than 65,000 distinct CDR3 sequences in the sample, around an eighth were seen once. Source material: whole blood. These receptors all come from an adult who was a healthcare worker with PCR-confirmed SARS-CoV-2 infection or an uninfected control (not recorded which). The CDR3 runs from the conserved cysteine through the conserved F or W. The order of the fields is clone size, D gene, V gene, J gene, CDR3 protein, CDR3 DNA. D genes are given only for firm matches. Only part of the rows carry a size: once, few, many, or a class if the clone is expanded.

clone_size: .
d_call: TRBD1
v_call: TRBV3-1
j_call: TRBJ1-5
cdr3_aa: CASSRADRGSNQPQHF
cdr3_nt: TGTGCCAGCAGCCGAGCGGACAGGGGGAGCAATCAGCCCCAGCATTTT

clone_size: many
d_call: TRBD1
v_call: TRBV29-1
j_call: TRBJ1-5
cdr3_aa: CSVSDRAGQPQHF
cdr3_nt: TGCAGCGTTTCGGACAGGGCGGGTCAGCCCCAGCATTTT

clone_size: many
d_call: .
v_call: TRBV7-3
j_call: TRBJ1-1
cdr3_aa: CASRTDPNTEAFF
cdr3_nt: TGTGCCAGCAGGACAGACCCAAACACTGAAGCTTTCTTT

clone_size: few
d_call: .
v_call: TRBV7-8
j_call: TRBJ1-4
cdr3_aa: CASSRTQTWGKLFF
cdr3_nt: TGTGCCAGCAGCCGAACCCAGACGTGGGGAAAACTGTTTTTT

clone_size: few
d_call: .
v_call: TRBV5-1
j_call: TRBJ2-5
cdr3_aa: CASSPGQGYETQYF
cdr3_nt: TGCGCCAGCAGCCCCGGGCAGGGCTATGAGACCCAGTACTTC

clone_size: many
d_call: .
v_call: TRBV14
j_call: TRBJ1-6
cdr3_aa: CASSQDAQRYSPLHF
cdr3_nt: TGTGCCAGCAGCCAAGATGCCCAACGCTATTCACCCCTCCACTTT

clone_size: few
d_call: .
v_call: TRBV15
j_call: TRBJ1-5
cdr3_aa: CATRRGSNSNQPQHF
cdr3_nt: TGTGCCACCCGGCGCGGCTCTAATAGCAATCAGCCCCAGCATTTT

clone_size: .
d_call: TRBD2
v_call: TRBV4-3
j_call: TRBJ2-5
cdr3_aa: CASSQDPSGAQETQYF
cdr3_nt: TGCGCCAGCAGCCAAGATCCCAGCGGGGCCCAAGAGACCCAGTACTTC

clone_size: many
d_call: TRBD1
v_call: TRBV6-5
j_call: TRBJ1-6
cdr3_aa: CASSYSTSGTGMAPLHF
cdr3_nt: TGTGCCAGCAGTTACTCCACCTCCGGGACAGGGATGGCACCCCTCCACTTT

clone_size: few
d_call: TRBD2
v_call: TRBV7-3
j_call: TRBJ2-1
cdr3_aa: CASSFSLEAGGPRMGLYNEQFF
cdr3_nt: TGTGCCAGCAGCTTCTCGCTCGAGGCGGGGGGGCCTCGGATGGGATTATACAATGAGCAGTTCTTC

clone_size: many
d_call: .
v_call: TRBV5-1
j_call: TRBJ2-1
cdr3_aa: CASSLQGRRSYNEQFF
cdr3_nt: TGCGCCAGCAGCCTACAGGGTCGGCGCTCCTACAATGAGCAGTTCTTC

clone_size: few
d_call: .
v_call: TRBV30
j_call: TRBJ2-2
cdr3_aa: CAWSGGDTGELFF
cdr3_nt: TGTGCCTGGAGTGGAGGTGACACCGGGGAGCTGTTTTTT

clone_size: many
d_call: .
v_call: TRBV7-2
j_call: TRBJ2-7
cdr3_aa: CASSLAAGSYEQYF
cdr3_nt: TGTGCCAGCAGCTTAGCGGCAGGGTCCTACGAGCAGTACTTC

clone_size: .
d_call: TRBD2
v_call: TRBV6-5
j_call: TRBJ2-7
cdr3_aa: CASSYSKRGPYEQYF
cdr3_nt: TGTGCCAGCAGTTACTCTAAGCGGGGGCCCTACGAGCAGTACTTC

clone_size: .
d_call: TRBD1
v_call: TRBV5-1
j_call: TRBJ2-3
cdr3_aa: CDSSLAGTGGTDTQYF
cdr3_nt: TGCGACAGCAGCTTGGCCGGGACAGGGGGCACAGATACGCAGTATTTT

clone_size: many
d_call: .
v_call: TRBV14
j_call: TRBJ2-5
cdr3_aa: CASSQGHAEETQYF
cdr3_nt: TGTGCCAGCAGCCAAGGTCACGCCGAGGAGACCCAGTACTTC

clone_size: many
d_call: .
v_call: TRBV5-4
j_call: TRBJ1-1
cdr3_aa: CASSLNTEAFF
cdr3_nt: TGTGCCAGCAGCTTAAACACTGAAGCTTTCTTT

clone_size: .
d_call: .
v_call: TRBV2
j_call: TRBJ2-7
cdr3_aa: CASSLGWAAEQYF
cdr3_nt: TGTGCCAGCAGTCTCGGCTGGGCTGCCGAGCAGTACTTC

clone_size: once
d_call: .
v_call: TRBV6-6
j_call: TRBJ1-2
cdr3_aa: CASSQDPTYGYTF
cdr3_nt: TGTGCCAGCAGCCAAGACCCGACCTATGGCTACACCTTC

clone_size: many
d_call: .
v_call: TRBV7-6
j_call: TRBJ2-2
cdr3_aa: CASSQPGQSTGELFF
cdr3_nt: TGTGCCAGCAGCCAACCAGGACAGTCAACCGGGGAGCTGTTTTTT

clone_size: .
d_call: .
v_call: TRBV11-2
j_call: TRBJ2-1
cdr3_aa: CASSLVLGRPLGPFF
cdr3_nt: TGTGCCAGCAGCTTAGTTTTGGGAAGGCCCTTAGGCCCGTTCTTC

clone_size: many
d_call: .
v_call: TRBV7-6
j_call: TRBJ2-1
cdr3_aa: CASSLKDEQFF
cdr3_nt: TGTGCCAGCAGCTTAAAGGATGAGCAGTTCTTC

clone_size: few
d_call: TRBD2
v_call: TRBV20-1
j_call: TRBJ2-1
cdr3_aa: CSASLRGGLSYNEQFF
cdr3_nt: TGCAGTGCTAGTCTGCGGGGGGGCTTGTCCTACAATGAGCAGTTCTTC

clone_size: .
d_call: .
v_call: TRBV3-1
j_call: TRBJ1-1
cdr3_aa: CASSPRSGTEAFF
cdr3_nt: TGTGCCAGCAGCCCCAGGTCCGGGACTGAAGCTTTCTTT

clone_size: .
d_call: TRBD2
v_call: TRBV6-2/TRBV6-3
j_call: TRBJ2-7
cdr3_aa: CASSYLASGASYEQYF
cdr3_nt: TGTGCCAGCAGTTACCTTGCTAGCGGGGCTTCCTACGAGCAGTACTTC

clone_size: .
d_call: TRBD1
v_call: TRBV6-5
j_call: TRBJ1-2
cdr3_aa: CASRPGQGLGYTF
cdr3_nt: TGTGCCAGCAGACCGGGACAGGGGCTAGGCTACACCTTC

clone_size: few
d_call: TRBD2
v_call: TRBV5-1
j_call: TRBJ2-1
cdr3_aa: CASSADSGGAYNEQFF
cdr3_nt: TGCGCCAGCAGCGCGGATAGCGGGGGGGCCTACAATGAGCAGTTCTTC

clone_size: few
d_call: TRBD1
v_call: TRBV7-9
j_call: TRBJ2-2
cdr3_aa: CASSLAPGQVLGELFF
cdr3_nt: TGTGCCAGCAGCTTAGCACCGGGACAGGTTCTCGGGGAGCTGTTTTTT

clone_size: few
d_call: .
v_call: TRBV18
j_call: TRBJ1-1
cdr3_aa: CASSQGFNTEAFF
cdr3_nt: TGTGCCAGCTCACAGGGTTTTAATACTGAAGCTTTCTTT

clone_size: .
d_call: TRBD1
v_call: TRBV27
j_call: TRBJ2-7
cdr3_aa: CASRRQGSYEQYF
cdr3_nt: TGTGCCAGCAGGCGACAGGGGTCCTACGAGCAGTACTTC

clone_size: few
d_call: .
v_call: TRBV20-1
j_call: TRBJ2-3
cdr3_aa: CSATRQDLLTDTQYF
cdr3_nt: TGCAGTGCTACCAGACAGGACTTACTCACAGATACGCAGTATTTT

clone_size: few
d_call: .
v_call: TRBV5-1
j_call: TRBJ2-7
cdr3_aa: CASSEGSFGSYEQYF
cdr3_nt: TGCGCCAGCAGTGAGGGGAGCTTTGGCTCCTACGAGCAGTACTTC

clone_size: few
d_call: .
v_call: TRBV5-6
j_call: TRBJ2-7
cdr3_aa: CASSAGRNEQYF
cdr3_nt: TGTGCCAGCAGCGCTGGGCGCAACGAGCAGTACTTC

clone_size: many
d_call: .
v_call: TRBV6-2/TRBV6-3
j_call: TRBJ2-7
cdr3_aa: CASSYPTQGTYEQYF
cdr3_nt: TGTGCCAGCAGTTACCCGACACAGGGCACCTACGAGCAGTACTTC

clone_size: few
d_call: TRBD1
v_call: TRBV6-5
j_call: TRBJ2-3
cdr3_aa: CASRSPGQGLTDTQYF
cdr3_nt: TGTGCCAGCAGGTCCCCCGGACAGGGCCTCACAGATACGCAGTATTTT

clone_size: few
d_call: .
v_call: TRBV5-4
j_call: TRBJ2-3
cdr3_aa: CASSLPVPDTQYF
cdr3_nt: TGTGCCAGCAGCTTGCCTGTGCCAGATACGCAGTATTTT

clone_size: many
d_call: TRBD2
v_call: TRBV3-1
j_call: TRBJ2-3
cdr3_aa: CASSLVRGAGVSGTQYF
cdr3_nt: TGTGCCAGCAGCCTCGTCCGCGGGGCGGGGGTATCAGGCACGCAGTATTTT